A selection of T cell receptor beta chains follows, all from one sample in a study of T cell responses to AZD1222 COVID-19 vaccine. Assay: immunoSEQ multiplex PCR; the TCRdb copy retains only in-frame clones and omits some. The data show some 190,000 clones, about 93% seen once. Source: peripheral blood, taken 28 days after the second AZD1222 dose. The receptors come from an adult who received the AZD1222 COVID-19 vaccine. Both conserved end residues are part of each CDR3. A D gene is named only where the DNA matches it firmly. Part of the rows lack a size; the others show once, few, many or a class for expanded clones.

TRBJ1-6	.	.	TRBV5-1	CASSLLAGDSPLHF	TGCGCCAGCAGCTTGCTGGCCGGAGATTCACCCCTCCACTTT
TRBJ2-1	.	TRBD2	TRBV11-3	CASSSDGGYNEQFF	TGTGCCAGCAGCTCCGACGGGGGGTACAATGAGCAGTTCTTC
TRBJ2-3	.	.	TRBV11-2	CASSSGGSTDTQYF	TGTGCCAGCAGCTCAGGGGGGAGCACAGATACGCAGTATTTT
TRBJ2-1	.	.	TRBV19	CASSIVVGGYNEQFF	TGTGCCAGTAGTATAGTCGTGGGCGGTTACAATGAGCAGTTCTTC
TRBJ1-5	.	.	TRBV5-5	CASSWVDGYNQPQHF	TGTGCCAGCAGCTGGGTTGACGGTTACAATCAGCCCCAGCATTTT
TRBJ2-7	once	.	TRBV5-1	CASSFLGEQYF	TGCGCCAGCAGCTTTCTGGGGGAGCAGTACTTC
TRBJ2-2	.	TRBD1	TRBV27	CASSRDRGNTGELFF	TGTGCCAGCAGTCGTGACAGGGGGAACACCGGGGAGCTGTTTTTT
TRBJ2-5	.	.	TRBV6-5	CASSYSSGDQETQYF	TGTGCCAGCAGTTACTCGTCAGGGGATCAAGAGACCCAGTACTTC
TRBJ2-1	.	TRBD2	TRBV6-2/TRBV6-3	CASSLAVNEQFF	TGTGCCAGCAGTCTAGCGGTCAATGAGCAGTTCTTC
TRBJ2-1	.	.	TRBV4-2	CASSQKASGGSYNEQFF	TGTGCCAGCAGCCAGAAAGCTTCCGGGGGATCCTACAATGAGCAGTTCTTC
TRBJ1-3	.	TRBD1	TRBV7-9	CASSSPGQLRNTIYF	TGTGCCAGCAGCTCACCGGGACAGCTTAGAAACACCATATATTTT
TRBJ2-3	once	.	TRBV5-8	CASSLEPSTDTQYF	TGTGCCAGCAGTTTAGAGCCTAGCACAGATACGCAGTATTTT
TRBJ1-1	.	.	TRBV11-3	CASSLDTMDTEAFF	TGTGCCAGCAGCTTAGACACAATGGACACTGAAGCTTTCTTT
TRBJ2-1	.	.	TRBV4-1	CASSHPLDEQFF	TGCGCCAGCAGCCACCCCCTCGATGAGCAGTTCTTC
TRBJ1-5	.	TRBD1	TRBV19	CASSLRDRENQPQHF	TGTGCCAGTAGTCTGCGGGACAGGGAAAATCAGCCCCAGCATTTT
TRBJ2-5	.	TRBD2	TRBV5-4	CASSPRVSSGGFMETQYF	TGTGCCAGCAGCCCCCGTGTTAGTAGCGGGGGCTTTATGGAGACCCAGTACTTC
TRBJ2-7	.	TRBD2	TRBV6-6	CASSYGGDAHYEQYF	TGTGCCAGCAGTTACGGGGGGGACGCGCACTACGAGCAGTACTTC
TRBJ2-1	.	.	TRBV7-8	CASSPARPADYNEQFF	TGTGCCAGCAGCCCAGCGAGACCCGCAGATTACAATGAGCAGTTCTTC
TRBJ1-1	.	.	TRBV12-3/TRBV12-4	CASSPAQGTRAFF	TGTGCCAGCAGTCCAGCGCAGGGGACTCGCGCTTTCTTT
TRBJ2-7	.	.	TRBV28	CASSPSGQGVDEQYF	TGTGCCAGCAGCCCCAGCGGGCAGGGGGTCGACGAGCAGTACTTC
TRBJ2-5	.	.	TRBV19	CASSRAAPETQYF	TGTGCCAGTTCCCGGGCTGCCCCAGAGACCCAGTACTTC
TRBJ2-4	.	.	TRBV19	CASSMFDWGNIQYF	TGTGCCAGTAGTATGTTTGACTGGGGGAACATTCAGTACTTC
TRBJ1-2	.	TRBD1	TRBV4-3	CASSQVFQGADGYTF	TGCGCCAGCAGCCAAGTCTTCCAGGGGGCCGACGGCTACACCTTC
TRBJ2-1	.	.	TRBV24-1	CATSDPDSNEQFF	TGTGCCACCAGTGATCCCGACAGCAATGAGCAGTTCTTC
TRBJ2-3	.	TRBD2	TRBV19	CASTGGLAGTTPSTDTQYF	TGTGCCAGTACCGGGGGACTAGCGGGAACCACCCCTAGCACAGATACGCAGTATTTT
TRBJ1-1	.	TRBD1	TRBV28	CASSLLGGLEAFF	TGTGCCAGCAGTTTACTAGGGGGCCTTGAAGCTTTCTTT
TRBJ1-5	.	.	TRBV13	CASRRTGEGQPQHF	TGTGCCAGCAGGAGGACCGGGGAGGGACAGCCCCAGCATTTT
TRBJ1-6	.	.	TRBV7-2	CASSLYRGWSNNSPLHF	TGTGCCAGCAGCTTATATCGGGGGTGGAGTAACAATTCACCCCTCCACTTT
TRBJ2-7	.	.	TRBV12-3/TRBV12-4	CASSLSNYEQYF	TGTGCCTCTAGCTTGTCAAACTACGAGCAGTACTTC
TRBJ1-2	.	.	TRBV5-6	CASRVMGPRHGYTF	TGTGCCAGCAGAGTTATGGGCCCGAGGCATGGCTACACCTTC
TRBJ2-5	.	.	TRBV6-6	CASSAGRPQYF	TGTGCCAGCAGTGCAGGCCGGCCCCAGTACTTC
TRBJ1-4	.	TRBD1	TRBV7-2	CASSLALVTGGPNEKLFF	TGTGCCAGCAGCTTAGCGCTTGTGACAGGGGGCCCTAATGAAAAACTGTTTTTT
TRBJ1-5	.	TRBD1	TRBV7-9	CASSRTGSFDEPQHF	TGTGCCAGCAGCCGGACAGGGTCGTTCGATGAGCCCCAGCATTTT
TRBJ1-3	.	.	TRBV7-2	CASSSTADSGNTIYF	TGTGCCAGCAGCAGTACAGCGGACTCTGGAAACACCATATATTTT
TRBJ2-2	.	.	TRBV6-6	CASSYTGNTGELFF	TGTGCCAGCAGTTATACCGGGAACACCGGGGAGCTGTTTTTT
TRBJ1-1	.	.	TRBV20-1	CSVTGNTEAFF	TGCAGTGTGACCGGGAACACTGAAGCTTTCTTT
TRBJ2-7	.	.	TRBV7-6	CASSLGDSYEQYF	TGTGCCAGCAGCTTAGGGGACTCCTACGAGCAGTACTTC
TRBJ1-2	.	TRBD1	TRBV6-1	CASSEPGTGKGYTF	TGTGCCAGCAGTGAACCTGGGACAGGGAAAGGCTACACCTTC
TRBJ1-3	.	.	TRBV7-9	CASSLGRSLGNTIYF	TGTGCCAGCAGCTTAGGTCGCTCTTTGGGAAACACCATATATTTT
TRBJ2-5	.	TRBD1	TRBV7-2	CASSLANWDSQETQYF	TGTGCCAGCAGCTTAGCGAATTGGGACAGCCAAGAGACCCAGTACTTC
TRBJ2-7	few	TRBD1	TRBV2	CASRRTGTYEQYF	TGTGCCAGCCGGAGGACAGGGACCTACGAGCAGTACTTC